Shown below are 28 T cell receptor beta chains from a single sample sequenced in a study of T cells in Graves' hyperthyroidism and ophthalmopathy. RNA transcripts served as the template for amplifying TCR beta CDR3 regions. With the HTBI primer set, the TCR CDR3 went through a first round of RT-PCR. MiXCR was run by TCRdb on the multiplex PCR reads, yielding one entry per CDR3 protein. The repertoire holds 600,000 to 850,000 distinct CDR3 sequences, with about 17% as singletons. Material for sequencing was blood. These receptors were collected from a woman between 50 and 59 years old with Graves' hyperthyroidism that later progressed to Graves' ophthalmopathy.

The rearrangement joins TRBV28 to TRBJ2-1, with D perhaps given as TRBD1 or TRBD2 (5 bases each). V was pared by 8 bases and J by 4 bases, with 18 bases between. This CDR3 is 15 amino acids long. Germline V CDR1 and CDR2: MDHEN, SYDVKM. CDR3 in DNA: TGTGCCAGCCGACCCGCTGCCGAGGGGTACAATGAGCAGTTCTTC. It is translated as CASRPAAEGYNEQFF.

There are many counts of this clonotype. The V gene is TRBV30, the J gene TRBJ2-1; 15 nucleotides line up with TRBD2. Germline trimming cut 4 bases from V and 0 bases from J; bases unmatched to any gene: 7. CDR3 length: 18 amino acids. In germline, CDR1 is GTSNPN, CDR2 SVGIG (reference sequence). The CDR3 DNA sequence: TGTGCCTGGACCTCCGGGACTAGCGGGGGGAGCTCCTACAATGAGCAGTTCTTC. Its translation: CAWTSGTSGGSSYNEQFF.

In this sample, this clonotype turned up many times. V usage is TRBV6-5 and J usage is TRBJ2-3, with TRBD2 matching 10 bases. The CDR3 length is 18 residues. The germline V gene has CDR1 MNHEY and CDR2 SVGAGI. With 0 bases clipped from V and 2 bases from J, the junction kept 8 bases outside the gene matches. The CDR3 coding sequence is TGTGCCAGCAGTTACTCCCTTCGGACTAGCGGCATCACAGATACGCAGTATTTT. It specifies CASSYSLRTSGITDTQYF.

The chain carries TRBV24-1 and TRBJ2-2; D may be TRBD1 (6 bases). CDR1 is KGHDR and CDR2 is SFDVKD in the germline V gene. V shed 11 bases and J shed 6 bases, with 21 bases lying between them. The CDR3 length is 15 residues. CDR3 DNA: TGTGCCAGAATCTCGGGACAATCTTTACCCGGGGAGCTGTTTTTT. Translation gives CARISGQSLPGELFF.

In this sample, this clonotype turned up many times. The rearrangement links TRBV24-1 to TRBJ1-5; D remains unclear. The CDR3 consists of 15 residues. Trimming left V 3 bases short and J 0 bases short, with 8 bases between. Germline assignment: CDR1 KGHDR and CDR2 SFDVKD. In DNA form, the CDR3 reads TGTGCCACCAGTGATGCTCACGATAGCAATCAGCCCCAGCATTTT. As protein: CATSDAHDSNQPQHF.

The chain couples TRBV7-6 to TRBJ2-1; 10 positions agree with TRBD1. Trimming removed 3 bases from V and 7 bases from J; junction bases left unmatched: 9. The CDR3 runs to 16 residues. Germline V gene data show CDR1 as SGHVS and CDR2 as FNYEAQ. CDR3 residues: CASSFDLDRGGNEQFF. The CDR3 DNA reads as TGTGCCAGCAGCTTCGATCTGGACAGGGGGGGGAATGAGCAGTTCTTC.

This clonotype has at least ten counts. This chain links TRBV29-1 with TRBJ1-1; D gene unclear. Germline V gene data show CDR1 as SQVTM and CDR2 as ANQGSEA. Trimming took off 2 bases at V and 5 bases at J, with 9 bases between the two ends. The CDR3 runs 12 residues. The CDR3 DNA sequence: TGCAGCGTTGAAAGGCAGGCAACTGAAGCTTTCTTT. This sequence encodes CSVERQATEAFF.

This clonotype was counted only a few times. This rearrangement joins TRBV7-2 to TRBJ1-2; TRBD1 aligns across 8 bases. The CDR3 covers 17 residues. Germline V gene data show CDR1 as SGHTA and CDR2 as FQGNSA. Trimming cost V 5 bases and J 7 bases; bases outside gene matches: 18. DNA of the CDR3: TGTGCCAGCAGCCACCACCAAGTGACACGACAGGGGAGTGGCTACACCTTC. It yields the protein CASSHHQVTRQGSGYTF.

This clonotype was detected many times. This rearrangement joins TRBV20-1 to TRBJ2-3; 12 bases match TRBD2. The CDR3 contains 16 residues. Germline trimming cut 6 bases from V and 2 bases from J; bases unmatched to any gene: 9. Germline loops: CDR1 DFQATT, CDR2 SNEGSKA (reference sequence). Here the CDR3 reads CSAEDRTSGDTDTQYF. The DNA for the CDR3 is TGCAGTGCGGAGGATAGGACTAGCGGGGACACAGATACGCAGTATTTT.

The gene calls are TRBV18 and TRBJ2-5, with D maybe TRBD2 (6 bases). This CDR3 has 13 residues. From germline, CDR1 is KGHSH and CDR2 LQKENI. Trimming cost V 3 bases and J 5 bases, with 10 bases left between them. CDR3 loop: CASSPTSWETQYF. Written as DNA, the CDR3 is TGTGCCAGCTCACCGACTAGTTGGGAGACCCAGTACTTC.

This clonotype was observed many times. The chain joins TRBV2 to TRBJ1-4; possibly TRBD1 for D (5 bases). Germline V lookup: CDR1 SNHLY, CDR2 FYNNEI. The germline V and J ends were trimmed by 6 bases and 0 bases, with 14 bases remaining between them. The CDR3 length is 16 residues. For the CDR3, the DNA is TGTGCCAGCAGCTTGAGACAGACTTCAACTAATGAAAAACTGTTTTTT. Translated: CASSLRQTSTNEKLFF.

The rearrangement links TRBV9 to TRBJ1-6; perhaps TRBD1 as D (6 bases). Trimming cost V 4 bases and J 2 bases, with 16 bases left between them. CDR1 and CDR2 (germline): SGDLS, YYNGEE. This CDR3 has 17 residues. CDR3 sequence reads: CASSTQLTGPYNSPLHF. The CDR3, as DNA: TGTGCCAGCAGCACGCAGTTGACAGGACCCTATAATTCACCCCTCCACTTT.

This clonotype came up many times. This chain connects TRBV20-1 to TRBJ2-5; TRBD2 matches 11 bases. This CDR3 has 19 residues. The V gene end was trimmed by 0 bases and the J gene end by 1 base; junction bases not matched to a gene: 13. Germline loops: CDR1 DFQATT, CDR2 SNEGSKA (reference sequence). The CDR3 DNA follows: TGCAGTGCTAGAGATTCCGAACTAGCGGGGGACGTGACCCAAGAGACCCAGTACTTC. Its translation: CSARDSELAGDVTQETQYF.

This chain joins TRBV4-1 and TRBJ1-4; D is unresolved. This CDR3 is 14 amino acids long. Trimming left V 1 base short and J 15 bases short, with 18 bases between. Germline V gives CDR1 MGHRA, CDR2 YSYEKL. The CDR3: CASSQGSRGPNLFF. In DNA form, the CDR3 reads TGCGCCAGCAGCCAAGGATCCAGAGGGCCTAACTTGTTTTTT.

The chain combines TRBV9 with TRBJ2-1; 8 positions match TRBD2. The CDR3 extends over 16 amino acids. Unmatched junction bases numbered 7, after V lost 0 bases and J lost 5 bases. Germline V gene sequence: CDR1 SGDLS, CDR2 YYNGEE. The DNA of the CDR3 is TGTGCCAGCAGCGTAGGGGGCGGGGGGCAACACAATGAGCAGTTCTTC. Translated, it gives CASSVGGGGQHNEQFF.

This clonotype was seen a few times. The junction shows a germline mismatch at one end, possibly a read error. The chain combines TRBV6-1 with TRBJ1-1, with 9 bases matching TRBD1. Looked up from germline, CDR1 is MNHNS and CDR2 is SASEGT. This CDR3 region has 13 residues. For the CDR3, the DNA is TGTGCCAACAGTTCGACCGGGACAGGGACAGCTTTCTTT. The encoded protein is CANSSTGTGTAFF.

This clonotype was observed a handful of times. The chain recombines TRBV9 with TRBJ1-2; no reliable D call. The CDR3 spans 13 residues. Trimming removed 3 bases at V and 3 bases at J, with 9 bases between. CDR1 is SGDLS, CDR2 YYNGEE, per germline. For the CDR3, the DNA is TGTGCCAGCAGCGCCACCCGGGACTATGGCTACACCTTC. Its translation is CASSATRDYGYTF.

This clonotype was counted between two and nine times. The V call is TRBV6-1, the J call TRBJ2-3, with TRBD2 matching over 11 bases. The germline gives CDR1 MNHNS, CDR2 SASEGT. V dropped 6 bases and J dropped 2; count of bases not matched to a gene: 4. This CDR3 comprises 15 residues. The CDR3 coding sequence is TGTGCCAGCAGATATAGCGGGGGGGTCACAGATACGCAGTATTTT. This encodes CASRYSGGVTDTQYF.

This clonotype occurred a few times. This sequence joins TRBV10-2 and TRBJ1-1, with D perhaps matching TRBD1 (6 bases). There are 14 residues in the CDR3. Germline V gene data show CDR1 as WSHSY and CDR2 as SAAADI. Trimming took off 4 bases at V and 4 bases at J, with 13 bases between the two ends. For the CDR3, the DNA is TGCGCCAGCAGTGTCCCTGACAGGCCCACTGAAGCTTTCTTT. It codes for CASSVPDRPTEAFF.

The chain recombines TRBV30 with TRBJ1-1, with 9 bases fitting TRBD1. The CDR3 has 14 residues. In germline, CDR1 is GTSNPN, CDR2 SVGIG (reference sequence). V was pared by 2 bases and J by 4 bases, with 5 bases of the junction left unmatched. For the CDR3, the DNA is TGTGCCTGGAGTAACCGGGACAGGGTCACTGAAGCTTTCTTT. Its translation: CAWSNRDRVTEAFF.

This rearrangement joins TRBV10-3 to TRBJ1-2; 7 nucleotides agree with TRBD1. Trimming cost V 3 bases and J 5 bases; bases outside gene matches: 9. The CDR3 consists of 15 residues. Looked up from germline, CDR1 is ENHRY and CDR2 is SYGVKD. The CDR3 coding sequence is TGTGCCATCAGTGAAGACAGGGTCTCCTTTTATGGCTACACCTTC. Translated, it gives CAISEDRVSFYGYTF.

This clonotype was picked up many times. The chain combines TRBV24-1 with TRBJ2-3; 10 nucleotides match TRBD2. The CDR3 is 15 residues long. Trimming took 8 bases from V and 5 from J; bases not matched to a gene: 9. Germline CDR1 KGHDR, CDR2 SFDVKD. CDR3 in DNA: TGTGCCACCACCGCTAGCGGGGGTTTCGGAGATACGCAGTATTTT. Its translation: CATTASGGFGDTQYF.

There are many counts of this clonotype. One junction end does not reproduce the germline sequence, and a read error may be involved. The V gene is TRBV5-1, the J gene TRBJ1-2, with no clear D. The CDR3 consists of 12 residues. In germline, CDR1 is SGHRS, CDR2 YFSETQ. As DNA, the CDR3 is TGTGCCAGCAGCTTGGACGGCTATGGCTACACCTTC. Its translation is CASSLDGYGYTF.

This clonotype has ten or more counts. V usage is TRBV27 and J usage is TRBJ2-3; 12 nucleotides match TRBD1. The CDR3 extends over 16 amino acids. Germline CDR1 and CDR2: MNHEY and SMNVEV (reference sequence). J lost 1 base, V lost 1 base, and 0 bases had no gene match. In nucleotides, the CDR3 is TGTGCCAGCAGTTTATGGGACAGGGGGCGCACAGATACGCAGTATTTT. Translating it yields CASSLWDRGRTDTQYF.

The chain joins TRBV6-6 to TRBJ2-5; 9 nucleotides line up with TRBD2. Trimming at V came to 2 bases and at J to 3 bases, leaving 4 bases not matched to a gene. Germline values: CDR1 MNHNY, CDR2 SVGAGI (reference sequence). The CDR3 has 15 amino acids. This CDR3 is CASSYQTSGEETQYF. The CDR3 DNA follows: TGTGCCAGCAGTTACCAGACTAGCGGCGAAGAGACCCAGTACTTC.

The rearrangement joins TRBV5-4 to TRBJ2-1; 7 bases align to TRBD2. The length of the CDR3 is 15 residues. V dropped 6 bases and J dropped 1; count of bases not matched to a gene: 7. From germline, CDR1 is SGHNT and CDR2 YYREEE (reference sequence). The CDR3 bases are TGTGCCAGCACCTTCAAGGGAGGGTCCTACAATGAGCAGTTCTTC. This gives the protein CASTFKGGSYNEQFF.

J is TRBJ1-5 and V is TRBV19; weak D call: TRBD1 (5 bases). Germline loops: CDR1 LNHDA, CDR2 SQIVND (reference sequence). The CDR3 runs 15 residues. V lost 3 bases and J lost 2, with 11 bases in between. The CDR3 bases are TGTGCCAGTAGTATGGGCAGGGTCGGCAATCAGCCCCAGCATTTT. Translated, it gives CASSMGRVGNQPQHF.

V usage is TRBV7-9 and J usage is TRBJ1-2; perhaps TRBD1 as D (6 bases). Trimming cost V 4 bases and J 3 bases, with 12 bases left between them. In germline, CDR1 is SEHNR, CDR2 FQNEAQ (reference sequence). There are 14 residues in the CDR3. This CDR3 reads CASSSRDTDYGYTF. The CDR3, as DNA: TGTGCCAGCAGCTCGAGGGACACGGACTATGGCTACACCTTC.